The 25 T cell receptor beta chains below come from one sample, sequenced in a study of cytomegalovirus exposure and HLA in healthy donors. The PCR used 60 Vbeta and 13 Jbeta primers. Using immunoSEQ multiplex PCR, the repertoire was profiled, and TCRdb retains in-frame clones only, with some absent. The sample shows around 150,000 clones, and 1.3% sits with its ten largest clones. Input material: PBMCs. The receptors come from a woman aged 60 to 75 in good health and CMV-seronegative.

The gene calls are TRBV5-1 and TRBJ1-6; the match to TRBD1 covers 7 bases. CDR1 SGHRS and CDR2 YFSETQ come from the germline V gene. The CDR3 sequence is 15 residues long. The V and J ends lost 7 bases and 5 bases, in that order; junction bases with no gene match: 9. In DNA, the CDR3 is TGCGCCAGCGGGACCGGGACAGCGAATAATTCACCCCTCCACTTT. Protein: CASGTGTANNSPLHF.

The chain couples TRBV7-6 to TRBJ2-7; the D gene is possibly TRBD2 (6 bases). Trimming cost V 5 bases and J 2 bases, with 7 bases left between them. The CDR3 is 12 amino acids. In germline, CDR1 is SGHVS, CDR2 FNYEAQ. The CDR3 DNA reads TGTGCCAGCAGCCCGGGAGCCTACGAGCAGTACTTC. This sequence encodes CASSPGAYEQYF.

The chain joins TRBV5-1 to TRBJ1-1, with 7 bases that match TRBD1. The CDR3 runs to 16 residues. The germline CDR1 and CDR2 sequences are SGHRS and YFSETQ. V lost 1 base to trimming and J lost 1 base; unmatched junction nucleotides: 7. The CDR3 loop reads CASSLTGQTTNTEAFF. DNA for the CDR3: TGCGCCAGCAGCTTGACGGGACAGACTACGAACACTGAAGCTTTCTTT.

The chain employs TRBV5-1 and TRBJ2-5; no definite D call. The V end was cut by 0 bases, the J end by 4 bases, with 7 bases between. The length of the CDR3 is 13 residues. CDR1 is SGHRS and CDR2 is YFSETQ in the germline V gene. CDR3 coding DNA: TGCGCCAGCAGCTTGGATCCGGGAGAGACCCAGTACTTC. It encodes CASSLDPGETQYF.

The chain combines TRBV7-7 with TRBJ2-1; D is possibly TRBD2 (6 bases). Germline V lookup: CDR1 SSHAT, CDR2 FNYEAQ (reference sequence). The V and J ends lost 4 bases and 9 bases respectively, with 13 bases between them. There are 13 residues in the CDR3. CDR3 sequence (DNA): TGTGCCAGCAGCTCAATCAGGGACTCTGAGCAGTTCTTC. This encodes CASSSIRDSEQFF.

The rearrangement joins TRBV6-1 to TRBJ2-7; D unresolved. V was pared by 1 base and J by 4 bases, with 14 bases between. CDR1 and CDR2 (germline): MNHNS, SASEGT. The CDR3 is made up of 15 amino acids. CDR3 nucleotide sequence: TGTGCCAGCAGTGAAGTATATTCTCCTAGATACGAGCAGTACTTC. Translation: CASSEVYSPRYEQYF.

The chain has TRBV6-1 and TRBJ2-7; D is unclear. Germline loops: CDR1 MNHNS, CDR2 SASEGT. CDR3 size: 13 residues. Deletions cut 8 bases from V and 1 base from J, with 12 bases between. CDR3 region: CASCRFLSYEQYF. The CDR3 DNA reads TGTGCCAGCTGCAGGTTCCTATCCTACGAGCAGTACTTC.

The V gene is TRBV6-1, the J gene TRBJ2-1; 9 bases fit TRBD1. Trimming at V came to 3 bases and at J to 5 bases, leaving 5 bases not matched to a gene. The CDR3 is 15 residues long. Per the germline V gene, CDR1 is MNHNS and CDR2 is SASEGT. The CDR3 DNA sequence: TGTGCCAGCAGTGATACAGGGGGCGCGAACAATGAGCAGTTCTTC. The encoded protein is CASSDTGGANNEQFF.

The chain recombines TRBV5-6 with TRBJ1-1, with 7 bases lining up with TRBD1. The length of the CDR3 is 15 residues. With V trimmed by 2 bases and J by 4 bases, 8 bases remained unmatched. CDR1 is SGHDT and CDR2 is YYEEEE in the germline V gene. For the CDR3, the DNA is TGTGCCAGCAGCTTACGTACAACAGGGGTCACTGAAGCTTTCTTT. Protein: CASSLRTTGVTEAFF.

About this clone: Other DNA sequences in this sample translate to the same CDR3. J is TRBJ1-1 and V is TRBV2; D is unclear. With 6 bases removed from V and 4 bases from J, the gap between germline ends came to 15 bases. The V gene's germline CDR1 is SNHLY and CDR2 FYNNEI. The CDR3 runs 14 residues. CDR3 sequence: CASSARFLFTEAFF. Written as DNA, the CDR3 is TGTGCCAGCAGCGCGAGATTTTTATTCACTGAAGCTTTCTTT.

The V and J genes are TRBV4-3 and TRBJ1-5; tentatively, D is TRBD1 (5 bases). The CDR3 runs 16 residues. Between the trimmed V and J ends, which lost 0 bases and 9 bases, there was a span of 18 bases. Looked up from germline, CDR1 is LGHNA and CDR2 is YSLEER. Written as DNA, the CDR3 is TGCGCCAGCAGCCAAGATATTGGGGCAGCCGATTGGCCCCAGCATTTT. Its translation is CASSQDIGAADWPQHF.

The chain uses TRBV27 and TRBJ1-5, with TRBD1 as a possible D gene (5 bases). The CDR3 runs to 15 residues. Between the trimmed V and J ends, which lost 4 bases and 3 bases, there was a span of 13 bases. In germline, CDR1 is MNHEY, CDR2 SMNVEV (reference sequence). In nucleotides, the CDR3 is TGTGCCAGCAGTTCCCCCCGGGACTACAATCAGCCCCAGCATTTT. It is translated as CASSSPRDYNQPQHF.

The chain uses TRBV29-1 and TRBJ2-7, with D possibly TRBD2 on 6 matching bases. Germline CDR1 is SQVTM and CDR2 is ANQGSEA. CDR3 length equals 13 residues. V lost 7 bases, J lost 2 bases, and 15 bases lay in between. CDR3: CSAAGGFTYEQYF. DNA of the CDR3: TGCAGCGCCGCCGGGGGATTCACCTACGAGCAGTACTTC.

The chain recombines TRBV5-6 with TRBJ1-5; TRBD1 matches 8 bases. Trimming removed 0 bases from V and 4 bases from J; junction bases left unmatched: 3. Germline loops: CDR1 SGHDT, CDR2 YYEEEE. The CDR3 is made up of 15 amino acids. The CDR3 coding sequence is TGTGCCAGCAGCTTGGGACAGGGGAGAAATCAGCCCCAGCATTTT. The encoded protein is CASSLGQGRNQPQHF.

V usage is TRBV11-2 and J usage is TRBJ1-4, with D tentatively TRBD1 (5 bases). CDR1 and CDR2 (germline): SGHAT, FQNNGV. The CDR3 spans 15 residues. V lost 0 bases, J lost 6 bases, and 11 bases lay in between. The DNA for the CDR3 is TGTGCCAGCAGCTTAGATAGACAGAGTCATGAAAAACTGTTTTTT. This sequence encodes CASSLDRQSHEKLFF.

The V and J genes are TRBV29-1 and TRBJ2-5; a possible D gene is TRBD2 (7 bases). The J call may be mistaken, given a closer DNA end match to TRBJ2-7. The CDR3 spans 12 residues. Per germline, CDR1 SQVTM and CDR2 ANQGSEA. The CDR3 sequence: CSAGGQAYEQYF. The CDR3 coding sequence is TGCAGCGCCGGGGGGCAGGCCTACGAGCAGTACTTC.

The chain couples TRBV27 to TRBJ2-1; 8 nucleotides match TRBD1. This CDR3 has 14 residues. CDR1 is MNHEY, CDR2 SMNVEV, per germline (reference sequence). The junction had 14 bases not matched to a gene; V was cut back by 7 bases and J by 12 bases. This CDR3 reads CASTSDRESVLQFF. The CDR3 coding sequence is TGTGCCAGCACCTCGGACAGGGAAAGTGTATTGCAGTTCTTC.

This chain uses TRBV2 with TRBJ1-1; 9 nucleotides agree with TRBD1. Germline values: CDR1 SNHLY, CDR2 FYNNEI. The CDR3 totals 13 residues. The trim removed 6 bases at V and 7 bases at J, leaving 6 bases unmatched. The CDR3 bases are TGTGCCAGCAGAACGGGACAGGGCTTTGAAGCTTTCTTT. It codes for CASRTGQGFEAFF.

This chain links TRBV4-1 with TRBJ2-5; 9 bases match TRBD2. V gave up 0 bases and J gave up 1 base; unmatched junction bases: 3. There are 16 residues in the CDR3. CDR1 and CDR2 (germline): MGHRA, YSYEKL. The CDR3 coding sequence is TGCGCCAGCAGCCAAGATCTAGCGGGGACCCAAGAGACCCAGTACTTC. It codes for CASSQDLAGTQETQYF.

This chain's CDR3 is CASSLRPGQGEFGANTEAFF. In DNA form, the CDR3 reads TGCGCCAGCAGCTTGCGGCCAGGACAGGGTGAGTTTGGGGCGAACACTGAAGCTTTCTTT. The gene calls are TRBV5-1 and TRBJ1-1; 8 positions agree with TRBD1. Germline values: CDR1 SGHRS, CDR2 YFSETQ. CDR3 length: 20 residues. The trim removed 1 base at V and 1 base at J, leaving 18 bases unmatched.

The rearrangement uses TRBV7-3 and TRBJ1-3; D remains ambiguous. The germline V gene has CDR1 SGHTA and CDR2 FQGTGA. V shed 6 bases and J shed 3 bases, with 12 bases lying between them. This CDR3 is built from 14 residues. The CDR3 sequence is CASSLVPGGNTIYF. CDR3 DNA sequence: TGTGCCAGCAGTCTAGTTCCGGGTGGAAACACCATATATTTT.

The chain uses TRBV5-4 and TRBJ2-1; 8 bases fit TRBD2. This CDR3 is built from 15 residues. Germline V lookup: CDR1 SGHNT, CDR2 YYREEE (reference sequence). J gave up 6 bases and V 4 bases, and 9 bases lay outside the gene matches. CDR3 nucleotides: TGTGCCAGCAGCACCGGGACTAGGGGCTCCAATGAGCAGTTCTTC. Protein: CASSTGTRGSNEQFF. The variable domain in full, completed from reference TRBV5-4 and TRBJ2-1, reads ETGVTQSPTHLIKTRGQQVTLRCSSQSGHNTVSWYQQALGQGPQFIFQYYREEENGRGNFPPRFSGLQFPNYSSELNVNALELDDSALYLCASSTGTRGSNEQFFGPGTRLTVL.

The V call is TRBV7-9, the J call TRBJ2-7, with TRBD1 matching over 8 bases. The CDR3 extends over 15 amino acids. Germline CDR1 SEHNR, CDR2 FQNEAQ (reference sequence). Unmatched junction bases numbered 6, after V lost 2 bases and J lost 3 bases. This chain's CDR3 is CASSLSRDRYYEQYF. The CDR3 nucleotides are TGTGCCAGCAGCTTAAGTCGGGACAGGTACTACGAGCAGTACTTC.

On this clone: This sample includes further DNA sequences coding for the same CDR3. V usage is TRBV7-3 and J usage is TRBJ2-3, with a tentative D call TRBD2 (5 bases). The ends were cut back, 5 bases at V and 1 base at J, with 10 bases in the middle. There are 14 residues in the CDR3. In germline, CDR1 is SGHTA, CDR2 FQGTGA. CDR3 in DNA: TGTGCCAGCAGCCTGAGGGCGGGCACAGATACGCAGTATTTT. Residues: CASSLRAGTDTQYF.

The J gene is TRBJ2-7, the V gene TRBV6-5; TRBD1 aligns across 7 bases. The CDR3 sequence is 15 residues long. The V segment lost 0 bases and the J segment 3 bases; nucleotides outside the gene matches: 5. CDR1 is MNHEY, CDR2 SVGAGI, per germline. The CDR3 bases are TGTGCCAGCAGTTACTCCTACAGGGGCAACTACGAGCAGTACTTC. This sequence encodes CASSYSYRGNYEQYF.